Each of the 27 T cell receptor beta chains below was sequenced from the same sample in a study of blood T cell repertoires in COVID-19. Clones were sequenced by immunoSEQ multiplex PCR, and TCRdb holds only the in-frame ones, with some missing. The sample comprises 240,000 or so clones, over 70% of which are singletons, and 2.5% to 4% rests with the top ten. Specimen: peripheral blood. The receptors originated from a woman older than 75 with acute or convalescent COVID-19.

The V gene is TRBV9, the J gene TRBJ2-3, with 9 bases matching TRBD2. This CDR3 has 14 amino acids. Germline V gene sequence: CDR1 SGDLS, CDR2 YYNGEE. The V and J ends lost 0 bases and 9 bases, in that order; junction bases with no gene match: 5. CDR3 sequence: CASSVVGTSSTQYF. The CDR3 DNA is TGTGCCAGCAGCGTAGTAGGGACTAGCTCGACGCAGTATTTT.

The V call is TRBV2, the J call TRBJ1-2, with TRBD1 matching over 7 bases. The CDR3 consists of 17 residues. Germline values: CDR1 SNHLY, CDR2 FYNNEI. V trimming: 5 bases; J trimming: 4 bases; junction bases outside the gene matches: 16. The CDR3 loop reads CASSLSFSLTGFYGYTF. CDR3 DNA sequence: TGTGCCAGCAGTCTATCGTTCAGTTTGACAGGGTTCTATGGCTACACCTTC.

V usage is TRBV5-4 and J usage is TRBJ2-3, with 8 bases lining up with TRBD2. Germline V lookup: CDR1 SGHNT, CDR2 YYREEE (reference sequence). Losses at the gene ends were 0 bases for V and 2 bases for J; bases not matched to a gene: 5. CDR3 length equals 16 residues. CDR3 DNA sequence: TGTGCCAGCAGCTTGGTAGCGGGGAAACCCACAGATACGCAGTATTTT. It translates to CASSLVAGKPTDTQYF.

J is TRBJ2-1 and V is TRBV9, with 10 nucleotides matching TRBD2. This CDR3 spans 16 amino acids. Looked up from germline, CDR1 is SGDLS and CDR2 is YYNGEE. The V segment lost 0 bases and the J segment 10 bases; nucleotides outside the gene matches: 10. The CDR3 DNA is TGTGCCAGCAGCGTAGCTACTAGCGGGGTTAGGGGGGAGCAGTTCTTC. Translation gives CASSVATSGVRGEQFF.

The chain uses TRBV6-1 and TRBJ1-2, with 8 positions matching TRBD1. The CDR3 extends over 13 amino acids. Germline V gives CDR1 MNHNS, CDR2 SASEGT. V shed 2 bases and J 9 bases; nucleotides not matched to a gene: 5. The CDR3 coding sequence is TGTGCCAGCAGTGAATGGGACAGGTGGAGCTACACCTTC. Residues: CASSEWDRWSYTF.

The chain employs TRBV18 and TRBJ1-6, with 8 bases identical to TRBD1. The CDR3 spans 16 residues. V shed 4 bases, J shed 5 bases, and the junction held 7 bases outside the gene matches. Germline V gives CDR1 KGHSH, CDR2 LQKENI. Written as DNA, the CDR3 is TGTGCCAGCTCACAATTACAGGGGGGGAATAATTCACCCCTCCACTTT. It yields the protein CASSQLQGGNNSPLHF. Full variable domain (outside the CDR3, taken from reference TRBV18 and TRBJ1-6): NAGVMQNPRHLVRRRGQEARLRCSPMKGHSHVYWYRQLPEEGLKFMVYLQKENIIDESGMPKERFSAEFPKEGPSILRIQQVVRGDSAAYFCASSQLQGGNNSPLHFGNGTRLTVT.

The rearrangement links TRBV2 to TRBJ2-3; TRBD2 might be the D (7 bases). This CDR3 comprises 14 residues. The germline V gene encodes CDR1 SNHLY and CDR2 FYNNEI. Trimming took off 6 bases at V and 3 bases at J, with 13 bases between the two ends. CDR3 sequence: CASRRGGVTDTQYF. Here the CDR3 DNA reads TGTGCCAGCAGAAGGGGGGGGGTAACAGATACGCAGTATTTT.

This clone was seen a few times. The chain employs TRBV3-1 (or the pseudogene TRBV3-2) and TRBJ1-3; 9 bases are shared with TRBD1. V shed 7 bases, J shed 4 bases, and the junction held 8 bases outside the gene matches. The CDR3 is 15 residues long. Germline values: CDR1 LGHDT, CDR2 YNNKEL (reference sequence). Here the CDR3 DNA reads TGTGCCAGCACCTCGACAGGGGGAGGAGGAAACACCATATATTTT. Its translation: CASTSTGGGGNTIYF.

The rearrangement uses TRBV9 and TRBJ1-2; unclear D gene. The CDR3 runs 14 residues. The V gene lost 4 bases and the J gene lost 4 bases, with 14 bases spanning the gap. Germline CDR1 SGDLS, CDR2 YYNGEE. Here the CDR3 reads CASSFNPIGYGYTF. The CDR3 bases are TGTGCCAGCAGCTTTAACCCTATCGGCTATGGCTACACCTTC.

The rearrangement joins TRBV5-5 to TRBJ2-1, with D uncertain. The CDR3 covers 15 residues. The germline V gene has CDR1 SGHKS and CDR2 YYEKEE (reference sequence). V dropped 0 bases and J dropped 0 bases, with 7 bases sitting between them. CDR3 in DNA: TGTGCCAGCAGCTTGGATGCCGGCTCCTACAATGAGCAGTTCTTC. Translation gives CASSLDAGSYNEQFF.

The V and J genes are TRBV6-5 and TRBJ2-7; the D gene is possibly TRBD1 (5 bases). Looked up from germline, CDR1 is MNHEY and CDR2 is SVGAGI. There are 16 residues in the CDR3. The V end lost 2 bases, the J end lost 2 bases, and 16 bases lay between the germline ends. In DNA form, the CDR3 reads TGTGCCAGCAGTTACGCCGACAGTTCATACCCCTACGAGCAGTACTTC. Residues: CASSYADSSYPYEQYF.

This chain links TRBV2 with TRBJ2-5; D is possibly TRBD2 (5 bases). Trimming removed 3 bases from V and 2 bases from J, with 7 bases in between. Per germline, CDR1 SNHLY and CDR2 FYNNEI. This CDR3 has 13 residues. CDR3 loop: CASSDDYQETQYF. The CDR3 DNA reads as TGTGCCAGCAGTGACGACTATCAAGAGACCCAGTACTTC. Combining the CDR3 with reference TRBV2 and TRBJ2-5 gives the whole variable domain EPEVTQTPSHQVTQMGQEVILRCVPISNHLYFYWYRQILGQKVEFLVSFYNNEISEKSEIFDDQFSVERPDGSNFTLKIRSTKLEDSAMYFCASSDDYQETQYFGPGTRLLVL.

The V and J genes are TRBV30 and TRBJ1-3; D unclear. Germline CDR1 GTSNPN, CDR2 SVGIG (reference sequence). V lost 3 bases and J lost 2, with 8 bases in between. The CDR3 has 13 residues. CDR3 in amino acids: CAWRRSAGNTIYF. The DNA for the CDR3 is TGTGCCTGGAGAAGGAGCGCTGGAAACACCATATATTTT.

The V and J genes are TRBV4-2 and TRBJ1-5; tentative D call: TRBD1 (5 bases). The CDR3 consists of 16 residues. V lost 0 bases and J 9 bases, leaving 18 bases between the germline ends. Germline CDR1 LGHNA, CDR2 YNFKEQ. CDR3 DNA sequence: TGTGCCAGCAGCCAAGATCTCCAGGGTGGGACTCGGCCCCAGCATTTT. Translated, it gives CASSQDLQGGTRPQHF.

The chain employs TRBV7-2 and TRBJ2-4, with 11 bases identical to TRBD2. This CDR3 has 15 residues. With 7 bases clipped from V and 1 base from J, the junction kept 3 bases outside the gene matches. Germline V lookup: CDR1 SGHTA, CDR2 FQGNSA. CDR3 in amino acids: CASKTSGSAKNIQYF. The CDR3 DNA follows: TGTGCCAGCAAAACTAGCGGGAGTGCCAAAAACATTCAGTACTTC.

The genes are TRBV7-2 and TRBJ2-7; tentatively, D is TRBD1 (5 bases). The CDR3 consists of 12 residues. From germline, CDR1 is SGHTA and CDR2 FQGNSA. V gave up 4 bases and J gave up 4 bases, with 8 bases separating them. In nucleotides, the CDR3 is TGTGCCAGCAGCTCTTCAGGGTACGAGCAGTACTTC. It codes for CASSSSGYEQYF. Together with reference TRBV7-2 and TRBJ2-7, the CDR3 gives the full variable domain: GAGVSQSPSNKVTEKGKDVELRCDPISGHTALYWYRQSLGQGLEFLIYFQGNSAPDKSGLPSDRFSAERTGGSVSTLTIQRTQQEDSAVYLCASSSSGYEQYFGPGTRLTVT.

The chain links TRBV4-1 to TRBJ2-5; 12 positions agree with TRBD2. Germline V gene sequence: CDR1 MGHRA, CDR2 YSYEKL. The CDR3 has 16 amino acids. V was pared by 5 bases and J by 3 bases, with 7 bases of the junction left unmatched. The CDR3 reads CASSTIGLAGKETQYF. CDR3 nucleotide sequence: TGCGCCAGCAGCACAATCGGACTAGCGGGGAAAGAGACCCAGTACTTC.

The chain employs TRBV27 and TRBJ1-1; possibly TRBD1 for D (5 bases). The germline gives CDR1 MNHEY, CDR2 SMNVEV (reference sequence). This CDR3 comprises 13 residues. The germline V and J ends were trimmed by 3 bases and 5 bases, with 10 bases remaining between them. CDR3 in DNA: TGTGCCAGCAGTTTCCAGGGCAGGACTGAAGCTTTCTTT. This codes for CASSFQGRTEAFF.

CDR3 residues: CASSPDTGGTEAFF. The CDR3 DNA reads TGTGCCAGCTCACCAGATACAGGTGGCACTGAAGCTTTCTTT. This chain connects TRBV18 to TRBJ1-1; a weak D match, TRBD1 (5 bases). V lost 2 bases to trimming and J lost 4 bases, with 11 bases between them. The CDR3 is 14 amino acids. CDR1 KGHSH and CDR2 LQKENI come from the germline V gene.

This clone has a handful of counts. The chain joins TRBV30 to TRBJ2-1, with 10 nucleotides matching TRBD2. Per the germline V gene, CDR1 is GTSNPN and CDR2 is SVGIG (reference sequence). Trimming cost V 2 bases and J 6 bases; bases outside gene matches: 13. The CDR3 totals 17 residues. In nucleotides, the CDR3 is TGTGCCTGGAGTCCGCTAGCGGGAGAGGTTTCGGGCAATGAGCAGTTCTTC. This translates into CAWSPLAGEVSGNEQFF.

The chain joins TRBV19 to TRBJ2-6, with 7 bases fitting TRBD1. CDR1 LNHDA and CDR2 SQIVND come from the germline V gene (reference sequence). CDR3 length: 18 amino acids. The V and J ends lost 1 base and 0 bases, in that order; junction bases with no gene match: 6. CDR3 region: CASSIGTGRDSGANVLTF. CDR3 DNA sequence: TGTGCCAGTAGTATAGGGACAGGTCGTGACTCTGGGGCCAACGTCCTGACTTTC.

This sequence joins TRBV3-1 (or the pseudogene TRBV3-2) and TRBJ2-7; the D is unclear. This CDR3 contains 16 residues. V lost 0 bases and J 1 base, leaving 13 bases between the germline ends. From germline, CDR1 is LGHDT and CDR2 YNNKEL (reference sequence). CDR3 DNA sequence: TGTGCCAGCAGCCAAGATCCTGTATCCCTATCCTACGAGCAGTACTTC. It specifies CASSQDPVSLSYEQYF.

The V and J genes are TRBV11-2 and TRBJ2-3; D not certain. Germline V lookup: CDR1 SGHAT, CDR2 FQNNGV. Trimming took 4 bases from V and 2 from J, leaving 4 bases between them. The CDR3 extends over 12 amino acids. DNA of the CDR3: TGTGCCAGCAGCTACAACACAGATACGCAGTATTTT. It encodes CASSYNTDTQYF.

V gene TRBV2 combines with J gene TRBJ1-5, with TRBD1 matching over 7 bases. Germline CDR1 reads SNHLY; CDR2 reads FYNNEI. After removal of 6 bases from V and 4 bases from J, the junction contained 6 bases not matched to a gene. The CDR3 is 14 amino acids. CDR3 protein: CASSDQGGNQPQHF. The CDR3, as DNA: TGTGCCAGCAGCGACCAGGGGGGTAATCAGCCCCAGCATTTT.

V usage is TRBV7-9 and J usage is TRBJ2-3; TRBD2 matches at 8 bases. Per germline, CDR1 SEHNR and CDR2 FQNEAQ (reference sequence). V lost 0 bases and J lost 3; bases outside the gene matches: 2. The CDR3 consists of 15 residues. CDR3 bases: TGTGCCAGCAGCTTAGCAGCGGGGGCTACAGATACGCAGTATTTT. It encodes CASSLAAGATDTQYF.

As DNA, the CDR3 is TGTGCCAGCAGCTCACTAGCGGGGGGGCCGCGGACCGGGGAGCTGTTTTTT. This encodes CASSSLAGGPRTGELFF. The chain recombines TRBV7-2 with TRBJ2-2; TRBD2 matches 13 bases. The CDR3 is 17 amino acids. CDR1 SGHTA and CDR2 FQGNSA come from the germline V gene. Unmatched junction bases numbered 7, after V lost 4 bases and J lost 5 bases.

This chain joins TRBV5-1 and TRBJ2-3; unclear D gene. CDR1 SGHRS and CDR2 YFSETQ come from the germline V gene. The CDR3 has 15 amino acids. V was trimmed by 1 base and J by 2 bases, leaving 11 bases between them. The CDR3 coding sequence is TGCGCCAGCAGCTTGACAGAGAGCTTCACAGATACGCAGTATTTT. Translated: CASSLTESFTDTQYF.